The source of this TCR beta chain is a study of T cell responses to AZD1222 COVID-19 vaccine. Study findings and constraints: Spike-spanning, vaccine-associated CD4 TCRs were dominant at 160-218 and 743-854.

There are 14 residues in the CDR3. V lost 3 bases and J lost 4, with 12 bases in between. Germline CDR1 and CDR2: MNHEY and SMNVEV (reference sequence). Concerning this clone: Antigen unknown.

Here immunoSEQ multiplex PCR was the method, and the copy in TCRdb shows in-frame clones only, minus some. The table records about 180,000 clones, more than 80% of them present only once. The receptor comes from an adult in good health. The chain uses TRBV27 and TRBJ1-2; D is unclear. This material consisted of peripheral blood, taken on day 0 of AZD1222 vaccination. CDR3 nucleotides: TGTGCCAGCAGTTTCCGAGCTTTCGGCTATGGCTACACCTTC. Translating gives CASSFRAFGYGYTF.